The next 26 T cell receptor beta chains were all read from a single sample in a study of OX40 agonist ivuxolimab in advanced cancers. Some clones are missing from TCRdb's copy, which holds only in-frame ones; the method was immunoSEQ multiplex PCR. The sample lists around 7,700 clones; approximately 90% were seen once. This specimen was CD4+ or CD8+ T cells sorted from blood, taken in a trial of the OX40 agonist ivuxolimab. The receptors were gathered from an adult with an advanced solid tumor such as melanoma, head and neck, liver or kidney cancer.

The chain has TRBV29-1 and TRBJ2-2; D uncertain. Trimming stripped 6 bases from V and 3 bases from J, with 17 bases between. Germline CDR1 and CDR2: SQVTM and ANQGSEA. The CDR3 sequence is 15 residues long. The CDR3 DNA is TGCAGCGTCTCATTCCCCGCAGCTTACACCGGGGAGCTGTTTTTT. It yields the protein CSVSFPAAYTGELFF.

The rearrangement links TRBV30 to TRBJ2-6; tentative D call: TRBD2 (5 bases). V lost 3 bases, J lost 0 bases, and 12 bases lay in between. Germline CDR1 is GTSNPN and CDR2 is SVGIG (reference sequence). The CDR3 runs 16 residues. This CDR3 is CAWRLLGVSGANVLTF. Here the CDR3 DNA reads TGTGCCTGGAGGCTCCTGGGAGTCTCTGGGGCCAACGTCCTGACTTTC.

This clone was found a few times. The chain uses TRBV7-2 and TRBJ1-2; 8 bases fit TRBD1. The CDR3 length is 13 residues. V lost 5 bases to trimming and J lost 6 bases; unmatched junction nucleotides: 5. Germline assignment: CDR1 SGHTA and CDR2 FQGNSA. CDR3 sequence reads: CASSLGQGDGYTF. DNA of the CDR3: TGTGCCAGCAGCCTCGGACAGGGCGATGGCTACACCTTC.

The chain is built from TRBV18 and TRBJ2-2, with 7 bases matching TRBD1. V shed 4 bases, J shed 3 bases, and the junction held 8 bases outside the gene matches. Germline CDR1 and CDR2: KGHSH and LQKENI. This CDR3 has 16 residues. CDR3 sequence: CASSRDGQEDTGELFF. CDR3 DNA: TGTGCCAGCTCACGCGATGGACAGGAGGACACCGGGGAGCTGTTTTTT. The full variable domain, with the rest looked up from reference TRBV18 and TRBJ2-2, is NAGVMQNPRHLVRRRGQEARLRCSPMKGHSHVYWYRQLPEEGLKFMVYLQKENIIDESGMPKERFSAEFPKEGPSILRIQQVVRGDSAAYFCASSRDGQEDTGELFFGEGSRLTVL.

In its sample, this clone was seen a few times. J is TRBJ1-2 and V is TRBV6-6; D gene ambiguous. Germline CDR1 MNHNY, CDR2 SVGAGI (reference sequence). The CDR3 is 14 residues long. V shed 7 bases and J shed 3 bases, with 15 bases lying between them. CDR3 sequence: CASTIPGRDYGYTF. CDR3 nucleotide sequence: TGTGCCAGCACGATACCCGGACGGGACTATGGCTACACCTTC.

J is TRBJ2-2 and V is TRBV7-8, with D uncertain. The CDR3 is made up of 14 amino acids. The germline V and J ends were trimmed by 2 bases and 0 bases, with 4 bases remaining between them. The germline CDR1 and CDR2 sequences are SGHVS and FQNEAQ. The CDR3 loop reads CASSLRANTGELFF. Written as DNA, the CDR3 is TGTGCCAGCAGCTTAAGGGCGAACACCGGGGAGCTGTTTTTT. Together with reference TRBV7-8 and TRBJ2-2, the CDR3 gives the full variable domain: GAGVSQSPRYKVAKRGQDVALRCDPISGHVSLFWYQQALGQGPEFLTYFQNEAQLDKSGLPSDRFFAERPEGSVSTLKIQRTQQEDSAVYLCASSLRANTGELFFGEGSRLTVL.

For the CDR3, the DNA is TGTGCCAGCCAAAGGCAGGGATTGCGAGCTTTCTTT. Translated, it gives CASQRQGLRAFF. V and J are TRBV6-1 and TRBJ1-1; D is possibly TRBD1 (5 bases). Per the germline V gene, CDR1 is MNHNS and CDR2 is SASEGT. The CDR3 consists of 12 residues. Trimming took off 8 bases at V and 10 bases at J, with 17 bases between the two ends.

This clone has just one count. The rearrangement joins TRBV5-8 to TRBJ2-6; 11 bases line up with TRBD2. This CDR3 spans 18 amino acids. The V gene's germline CDR1 is SGHTS and CDR2 YDEGEE. V was clipped by 4 bases and J by 0 bases; unmatched bases: 6. The CDR3 nucleotides read TGTGCCAGCAGCAAGGGACTAGCGGATCTCTCTGGGGCCAACGTCCTGACTTTC. Encoded protein: CASSKGLADLSGANVLTF. Based on the CDR3 plus reference TRBV5-8 and TRBJ2-6, the full variable domain is EAGVTQSPTHLIKTRGQQATLRCSPISGHTSVYWYQQALGLGLQFLLWYDEGEERNRGNFPPRFSGRQFPNYSSELNVNALELEDSALYLCASSKGLADLSGANVLTFGAGSRLTVL.

The V and J genes are TRBV4-3 and TRBJ1-2, with D unclear. There are 14 residues in the CDR3. The V gene lost 0 bases and the J gene lost 5 bases, with 10 bases spanning the gap. CDR1 is LGHNA, CDR2 YSLEER, per germline. The CDR3 region has the DNA TGCGCCAGCAGCCAAGACGGATCCTTTTATGGCTACACCTTC. Translating gives CASSQDGSFYGYTF.

The chain recombines TRBV6-1 with TRBJ2-3, with TRBD1 identical over 8 bases. The germline V gene encodes CDR1 MNHNS and CDR2 SASEGT. Trimming took 5 bases from V and 0 from J; bases not matched to a gene: 4. The CDR3 spans 15 residues. The CDR3 region has the DNA TGTGCCAGCAGTTCCGGACAGGGCAGCACAGATACGCAGTATTTT. It translates to CASSSGQGSTDTQYF.

This sequence joins TRBV6-6 and TRBJ1-2, with D perhaps matching TRBD1 (5 bases). The CDR3 extends over 13 amino acids. Trimming removed 7 bases from V and 2 bases from J, with 11 bases in between. Germline CDR1 MNHNY, CDR2 SVGAGI (reference sequence). The CDR3 DNA reads as TGTGCCAGCACTAAGGACACAAACTATGGCTACACCTTC. Translating it yields CASTKDTNYGYTF.

The chain combines TRBV12-1 with TRBJ1-6; the table's D call TRBD1 went unverified against the DNA. TRBV12-1 is a known pseudogene. The CDR3 is made up of 20 amino acids. CDR3 amino acids: CASSRTIPHTMTGLNSPLHF. The CDR3 nucleotides read TGTGCCAGCAGCCGGACTATCCCCCACACGATGACAGGGCTGAATTCACCCCTCCACTTT.

V is TRBV11-2 and J is TRBJ1-2, with 7 bases fitting TRBD1. V trimming: 1 base; J trimming: 8 bases; junction bases outside the gene matches: 7. CDR3 length equals 14 residues. In germline, CDR1 is SGHAT, CDR2 FQNNGV. The CDR3 DNA reads TGTGCCAGCAGCTTAGCTCAGGCCAGGGGGGGCTACACCTTC. Translating it yields CASSLAQARGGYTF.

This clone occurred once. The chain uses TRBV2 and TRBJ2-5; D unclear. Germline loops: CDR1 SNHLY, CDR2 FYNNEI. The CDR3 spans 15 residues. The V end was cut by 0 bases, the J end by 4 bases, with 12 bases between. The CDR3 protein is CASSEALGFRETQYF. As DNA, the CDR3 is TGTGCCAGCAGTGAAGCCTTGGGGTTTCGAGAGACCCAGTACTTC.

The rearrangement uses TRBV28 and TRBJ2-7; D remains ambiguous. CDR1 MDHEN and CDR2 SYDVKM come from the germline V gene. V dropped 5 bases and J dropped 2 bases, with 10 bases sitting between them. CDR3 size: 13 residues. The CDR3 spells CASSLIRPYEQYF. CDR3 bases: TGTGCCAGCAGTCTTATCAGGCCCTACGAGCAGTACTTC. Based on the CDR3 plus reference TRBV28 and TRBJ2-7, the full variable domain is DVKVTQSSRYLVKRTGEKVFLECVQDMDHENMFWYRQDPGLGLRLIYFSYDVKMKEKGDIPEGYSVSREKKERFSLILESASTNQTSMYLCASSLIRPYEQYFGPGTRLTVT.

This clone has only a few counts. The chain links TRBV4-3 to TRBJ1-4; TRBD1 is a possible D gene (5 bases). V was clipped by 0 bases and J by 7 bases, with 15 bases between them. This CDR3 has 16 residues. Germline lookup yields CDR1 LGHNA and CDR2 YSLEER. For the CDR3, the DNA is TGCGCCAGCAGCCAAGAGACTCAGGGAGATGGTGAAAAACTGTTTTTT. Translation: CASSQETQGDGEKLFF.

CDR3 DNA sequence: TGTGCCAGCTCTGGACTAGCCGGTGAGACCCAGTACTTC. Its protein is CASSGLAGETQYF. The gene calls are TRBV25-1 and TRBJ2-5; TRBD2 matches at 8 bases. The germline V gene encodes CDR1 MGHDK and CDR2 SYGVNS. The CDR3 is 13 amino acids. Losses at the gene ends were 8 bases for V and 5 bases for J; bases not matched to a gene: 7.

The CDR3 is CASSVDRSSYNSPLHF. CDR3 nucleotide sequence: TGCGCCAGCAGCGTCGACAGGAGCTCCTATAATTCACCCCTCCACTTT. The rearrangement joins TRBV5-1 to TRBJ1-6, with a tentative D call TRBD1 (6 bases). The CDR3 is 16 residues long. Germline values: CDR1 SGHRS, CDR2 YFSETQ. Trimming pared 4 bases from V and 0 bases from J, leaving 11 bases between.

This chain's CDR3 is CASSATRQGYYGYTF. The DNA for the CDR3 is TGTGCCAGCAGCGCCACCCGACAGGGTTACTATGGCTACACCTTC. This chain connects TRBV9 to TRBJ1-2; 7 bases align to TRBD1. Germline assignment: CDR1 SGDLS and CDR2 YYNGEE. The CDR3 has 15 residues. Trimming removed 3 bases from V and 3 bases from J; junction bases left unmatched: 8.

J is TRBJ2-3 and V is TRBV28; D may be TRBD1 or TRBD2 (6 bases each). Trimming removed 3 bases from V and 2 bases from J, with 18 bases in between. The CDR3 consists of 17 residues. Germline lookup yields CDR1 MDHEN and CDR2 SYDVKM. The CDR3 loop is CASSFPYTGAFTDTQYF. The CDR3, as DNA: TGTGCCAGCAGTTTCCCCTATACGGGGGCTTTCACAGATACGCAGTATTTT.

This clone was seen a few times. The V call is TRBV9, the J call TRBJ1-6, with a tentative D call TRBD1 (6 bases). From germline, CDR1 is SGDLS and CDR2 YYNGEE. This CDR3 region has 15 residues. Trimming took off 4 bases at V and 9 bases at J, with 17 bases between the two ends. CDR3 sequence (DNA): TGTGCCAGCAGCTCTTCCGGGGGGCGAACTTCACCCCTCCACTTT. It is translated as CASSSSGGRTSPLHF.

This clone was counted once. The genes are TRBV6-5 and TRBJ1-3, with TRBD1 identical over 8 bases. CDR1 is MNHEY and CDR2 is SVGAGI in the germline V gene. The CDR3 has 16 residues. After removal of 0 bases from V and 0 bases from J, the junction contained 1 base not matched to a gene. The CDR3 region has the DNA TGTGCCAGCAGTTACTCAGGACAGGGCTCTGGAAACACCATATATTTT. It is translated as CASSYSGQGSGNTIYF.

The V gene is TRBV5-1, the J gene TRBJ2-5; 7 nucleotides align to TRBD2. In germline, CDR1 is SGHRS, CDR2 YFSETQ. This CDR3 contains 15 residues. V lost 4 bases and J lost 2; bases outside the gene matches: 8. CDR3 sequence (DNA): TGCGCCAGCAGCGAACCACTAGCGCCTCAAGAGACCCAGTACTTC. It specifies CASSEPLAPQETQYF. Supplemented by reference TRBV5-1 and TRBJ2-5, the full variable domain reads KAGVTQTPRYLIKTRGQQVTLSCSPISGHRSVSWYQQTPGQGLQFLFEYFSETQRNKGNFPGRFSGRQFSNSRSEMNVSTLELGDSALYLCASSEPLAPQETQYFGPGTRLLVL.

The chain is built from TRBV7-9 and TRBJ2-7; D gene unclear. V was clipped by 4 bases and J by 2 bases, with 18 bases between them. CDR3 length equals 16 residues. Germline V gene lookup returns CDR1 SEHNR and CDR2 FQNEAQ (reference sequence). The CDR3 DNA reads as TGTGCCAGCAGCTCGCCTACGCCGCCACGGGCCTACGAGCAGTACTTC. Its protein product is CASSSPTPPRAYEQYF.

The chain uses TRBV7-2 and TRBJ1-4; D not certain. The CDR3 has 12 residues. CDR1 and CDR2 from the germline V gene are SGHTA and FQGNSA. V shed 5 bases and J shed 7 bases, with 8 bases lying between them. The DNA for the CDR3 is TGTGCCAGCAGCCCTGGAAGTGAAAAACTGTTTTTT. Protein product: CASSPGSEKLFF.

The CDR3 nucleotides read TGCAGCGTTGCATTCGCGGGTAATGAAAAACTGTTTTTT. Its protein product is CSVAFAGNEKLFF. The chain links TRBV29-1 to TRBJ1-4; D unclear. Trimming cost V 4 bases and J 4 bases, with 10 bases left between them. Germline V gives CDR1 SQVTM, CDR2 ANQGSEA. The CDR3 covers 13 residues.